This TCR beta chain originates from a study of blood T cell repertoires in COVID-19 (dated by TCRdb to about 2020). Study-wide context: Collaborator samples came from the United States, Italy and Spain and covered acute and convalescent phases of COVID-19. The material from the prospective study consisted of cDNA or gDNA derived from T cells, B-cell-depleted T cells, or PBMCs. The dataset comprised deeply sampled blood TCRbeta repertoires from subjects exposed to, actively infected with, or recovered from COVID-19. The repertoires were made available in a free public database intended to serve as a resource for research on the immune response to SARS-CoV-2. Samples came from the ongoing ImmuneRACE study (first 160 participants) plus 1,254 subjects from 6 global collaborators. The sample metadata nearly always contained a de-identified subject ID, COVID-19 status, age in years and sex. HLA class I and class II types, where available, came from metadata supplied by the sample provider rather than from assay-based typing. Paper-wide results and their limitations: The quantity of clinical and demographic metadata differed by source and by participant and was supplied without curation.

Samples from volunteer blood donors who had recovered from COVID-19 were contributed by a second Seattle source. Whole blood was collected in K2EDTA tubes by collaborating institutions according to the institutions' own protocols. For TCRbeta analysis, collaborator samples were shipped as frozen whole blood, as isolated PBMCs, or as DNA extracted from either sample type. The CDR3, cysteine through phenylalanine, is 14 amino acids long. Just the 42-base CDR3 DNA is kept, in frame starting at base 1. Trimmed from V: 2 bases; trimmed from J: 4 bases; junction bases lacking a gene match: 4. CDR1 and CDR2, looked up from the germline V gene, are SGHRS and YFSETQ. This clone has only a few counts. No cognate antigen has been identified for it. One base away there is no much larger clone; base qualities are not given. The immunoSEQ Assay, a bias-controlled multiplex PCR, was used to amplify TCRbeta CDR3 regions from genomic DNA. As for the original processing: Nucleated cell counts per sample were estimated from amplification of reference gene primers within the assay. To quantify the absolute abundance of each unique TCRbeta CDR3 rearrangement, sequence reads were collapsed and filtered. For each sample, productive Simpson clonality was calculated as the square root of Simpson's diversity index over productive rearrangements. The table was pulled from immuneACCESS by TCRdb, which kept in-frame rearrangements only. Such tables lose some clones; where checked, under half of the loss comes from unresolved V genes, and the rest has no known cause. The V and J calls and clone size are taken from that table; D and trimming were inferred from the DNA. Across this sample there are over 200,000 clones, with 88% seen only once. The ten largest clonotypes hold less than 5% of the sample.

Recombination connected TRBV5-1 to TRBJ2-7, with TRBD1 identical over 9 junction bases. This TCR was recovered from a man aged 55 to 70 who had recovered from COVID-19. Input material: peripheral blood. At the DNA level, the sequence is TGCGCCAGCAGCTTACCGGGACAGGGTTACGAGCAGTACTTC. It encodes CASSLPGQGYEQYF.